The clone carrying this T cell receptor beta chain was counted a few times. This entry is derived from a study of T-cell memory formation after mild COVID-19. Study-level background: TCR clusters showed largely donor specificity.

TCRdb analysed the 5' RACE reads with MiXCR anew, one entry per CDR3 protein. Of 400,000 to 500,000 distinct CDR3 sequences in the sample, roughly 26% were seen once. The V gene lost 1 base and the J gene lost 0 bases, with 24 bases spanning the gap. The CDR3 is made up of 20 amino acids. The germline V gene has CDR1 DFQATT and CDR2 SNEGSKA (reference sequence). The material sequenced was PBMCs or a T cell subset sorted from them (not recorded which). This chain joins TRBV20-1 and TRBJ1-4; TRBD1 is a possible D gene (5 bases). The TCR sequence derives from an adult woman who had mild COVID-19 (a few samples of this study predate the infection). Cell type and time point are not known. The CDR3 protein is CSARGLTGRSGFATNEKLFF. The CDR3 coding sequence is TGCAGTGCTAGAGGACTGACGGGACGTTCGGGCTTTGCAACTAATGAAAAACTGTTTTTT.